Reported below is one TCR beta chain. V shed 9 bases, J shed 3 bases, and the junction held 13 bases outside the gene matches. The CDR3 is made up of 15 amino acids. Germline values: CDR1 SGHNT, CDR2 YYREEE (reference sequence). Seattle's enrolled individuals joined amid active infection and were then monitored longitudinally. Authors' processing steps: Cell counts per sample came from amplifying reference gene primers. Profiling relied on immunoSEQ multiplex PCR, and the TCRdb table lists in-frame clones only, not all of them. V, J and clone size are taken as reported in that table, and D and trimming were inferred from the DNA itself. In the table there are about 350,000 clones, approximately 89% of which are singletons. This specimen belongs to a study of blood T cell repertoires in COVID-19. For the study at large: Samples representing acute and convalescent COVID-19 were sourced from the United States, Italy and Spain. Sample material is recorded as cDNA or gDNA derived from T cells, B-cell-depleted T cells, or PBMCs.

The sample comprised peripheral blood. The TCR comes from a woman aged 60 to 75 with COVID-19, enrolled during active disease. The J gene is TRBJ1-2, the V gene TRBV5-4, with 8 bases fitting TRBD1. The chain's CDR3 is CATNRGGTKYYGYTF. The CDR3 nucleotides read TGTGCCACCAACAGGGGGGGGACGAAGTACTATGGCTACACCTTC.